This T cell receptor beta chain is from a study of T-cell memory formation after mild COVID-19. Study overall: TCR clusters largely stayed donor specific. Study results and limitations: Pre-infection memory carried some responding clones, suggesting that cross-reactive memory joined.

This clonotype occurred many times. Its antigen is unidentified. CDR1 MNHEY and CDR2 SMNVEV come from the germline V gene (reference sequence). Trimming left V 8 bases short and J 2 bases short, with 16 bases between. The CDR3 is made up of 14 amino acids. TCR alpha and TCR beta cDNA libraries carrying sample barcodes and UMIs were produced by 5'RACE using constant-segment primers. MiXCR was run by TCRdb on the 5' RACE reads, yielding one entry per CDR3 protein. Altogether 25,000 to 35,000 distinct CDR3 sequences are present, approximately 12% being singletons, with the ten largest covering around 15%.

The chain is built from TRBV27 and TRBJ2-7, with TRBD1 as a possible D gene (5 bases). The sample was PBMCs or a T cell subset sorted from them (not recorded which). The receptor's source is an adult woman who had mild COVID-19 (a few samples of this study predate the infection). Cell type and time point are not known. This CDR3 is CASQGPTSPYEQYF. The CDR3 DNA reads TGTGCCAGCCAGGGCCCGACAAGCCCCTACGAGCAGTACTTC.